Presented here are 5 T cell receptor beta chains from one specimen sequenced in a study of T cell repertoires in cytomegalovirus infection. TCRdb redid the calling of the reads with MiXCR, one entry per CDR3 protein. Of roughly 990,000 distinct CDR3 sequences listed, around 32% are singletons. No antigen has been assigned to these receptors. The sequencing used cultured CD8+ T cells from PBMCs, collected from culture after CMV antigen stimulation. These receptors all stem from a human donor in good health (CMV status not recorded). Some clones in this sample may be carry-over from other donors' samples.

Comment on this clonotype: This may stem from a read error, because a much larger clone lies one nucleotide away. The J gene is TRBJ2-3, the V gene TRBV7-2; the match to TRBD2 covers 9 bases. This CDR3 has 16 residues. CDR1 is SGHTA, CDR2 FQGNSA, per germline. CDR3 sequence: CASNLAGDSYTDTQYF. CDR3 sequence (DNA): TGTGCCAGCAACTTAGCGGGGGACAGTTACACAGATACGCAGTATTTT.

Notes on this clonotype: At one boundary the junction diverges from the germline segment, which might be a read error. The chain recombines TRBV6-6 with TRBJ1-1; 7 bases are a match to TRBD1. This CDR3 contains 15 residues. Germline assignment: CDR1 MNHNY and CDR2 SVGAGI (reference sequence). CDR3 nucleotides: TGTGCCAGCAGTGCACAGGGGAGGGAGAACCCTGAAGCTTTCTTT. It encodes CASSAQGRENPEAFF.

The genes are TRBV7-2 and TRBJ1-2; D is uncertain. The CDR3 is 16 amino acids. CDR1 is SGHTA, CDR2 FQGNSA, per germline. V lost 0 bases, J lost 1 base, and 12 bases lay in between. As DNA, the CDR3 is TGTGCCAGCAGCTTAGCGCGGGCGACTGTTAACTATGGCTACACCTTC. Protein product: CASSLARATVNYGYTF. The full variable domain, with the rest looked up from reference TRBV7-2 and TRBJ1-2, is GAGVSQSPSNKVTEKGKDVELRCDPISGHTALYWYRQSLGQGLEFLIYFQGNSAPDKSGLPSDRFSAERTGGSVSTLTIQRTQQEDSAVYLCASSLARATVNYGYTFGSGTRLTVV.

The chain carries TRBV6-2 or TRBV6-3 and TRBJ2-2, with no clear D. CDR1 is MNHEY and CDR2 is SVGEGT in the germline V gene. Trimming shortened V by 2 bases and J by 3 bases, and 4 bases separated the two germline ends. The CDR3 is 13 amino acids. The CDR3 DNA reads TGTGCCAGCAGTTACATCCACACCGGGGAGCTGTTTTTT. Amino acids: CASSYIHTGELFF.

The chain is built from TRBV6-6 and TRBJ1-1, with D perhaps TRBD1 (5 bases). V was pared by 0 bases and J by 2 bases, with 10 bases between. The CDR3 totals 15 residues. Germline V gene sequence: CDR1 MNHNY, CDR2 SVGAGI (reference sequence). The CDR3 bases are TGTGCCAGCAGTTACTCGAAGACAGTCAACACTGAAGCTTTCTTT. Translation gives CASSYSKTVNTEAFF.